This T cell receptor beta chain was documented in a study of post-analysis software for immune sequencing data. Overall study results and limits: There was significantly lower normalized Chao1 diversity in multiple sclerosis patients than in controls. With TRBV5-6, TRBV5-1 and TRBV20-1 included, about five TRBV segments were more frequent in patients than in controls.

A remark on this clonotype: The target antigen is unknown.

Included in the TCR beta cDNA libraries were unique molecular identifiers. TCRdb reanalysed the PCR reads using MiXCR and keeps one entry per CDR3 protein. The data contain 750,000 to 950,000 distinct CDR3 sequences, about 43% of them singletons. The CDR3 extends over 16 amino acids. Germline CDR1 and CDR2: SGHRS and YFSETQ. The trim removed 3 bases at V and 1 base at J, leaving 9 bases unmatched. The source is a girl aged 5-17 years with multiple sclerosis. Material: blood. This chain connects TRBV5-1 to TRBJ2-7; 8 bases are a match to TRBD1. The CDR3 DNA sequence: TGCGCCAGCAGCTGGGACGGGACAGGCGGGTCCTACGAGCAGTACTTC. Protein sequence: CASSWDGTGGSYEQYF.